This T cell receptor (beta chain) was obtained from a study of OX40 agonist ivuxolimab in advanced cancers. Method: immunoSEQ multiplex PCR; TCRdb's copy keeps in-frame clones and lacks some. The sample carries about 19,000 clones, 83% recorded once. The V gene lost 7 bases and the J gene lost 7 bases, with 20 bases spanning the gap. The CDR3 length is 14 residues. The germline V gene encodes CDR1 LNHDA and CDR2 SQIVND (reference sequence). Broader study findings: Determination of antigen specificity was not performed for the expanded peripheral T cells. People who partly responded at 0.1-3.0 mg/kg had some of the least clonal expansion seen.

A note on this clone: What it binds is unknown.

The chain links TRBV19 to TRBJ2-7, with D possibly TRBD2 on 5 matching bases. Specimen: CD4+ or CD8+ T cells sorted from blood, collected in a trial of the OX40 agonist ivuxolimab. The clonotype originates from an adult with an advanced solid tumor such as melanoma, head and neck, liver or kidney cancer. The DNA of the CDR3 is TGTGCCAGTAAGGAGTCCGACCCAGCGGAAGAGCAGTACTTC. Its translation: CASKESDPAEEQYF. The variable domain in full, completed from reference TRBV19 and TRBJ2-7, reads DGGITQSPKYLFRKEGQNVTLSCEQNLNHDAMYWYRQDPGQGLRLIYYSQIVNDFQKGDIAEGYSVSREKKESFPLTVTSAQKNPTAFYLCASKESDPAEEQYFGPGTRLTVT.